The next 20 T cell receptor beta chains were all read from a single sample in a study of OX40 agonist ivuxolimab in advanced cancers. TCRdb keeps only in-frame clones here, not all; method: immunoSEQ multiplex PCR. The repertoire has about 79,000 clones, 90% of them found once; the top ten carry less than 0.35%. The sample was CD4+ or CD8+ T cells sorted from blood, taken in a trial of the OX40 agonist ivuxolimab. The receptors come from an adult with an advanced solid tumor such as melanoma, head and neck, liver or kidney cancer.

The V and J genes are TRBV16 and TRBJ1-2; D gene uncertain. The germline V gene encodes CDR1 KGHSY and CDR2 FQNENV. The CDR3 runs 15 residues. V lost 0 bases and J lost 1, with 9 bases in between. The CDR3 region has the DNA TGTGCCAGCAGCCAATCGCAGCAGATTAACTATGGCTACACCTTC. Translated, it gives CASSQSQQINYGYTF. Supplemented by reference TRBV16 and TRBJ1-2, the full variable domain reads GEEVAQTPKHLVRGEGQKAKLYCAPIKGHSYVFWYQQVLKNEFKFLISFQNENVFDETGMPKERFSAKCLPNSPCSLEIQATKLEDSAVYFCASSQSQQINYGYTFGSGTRLTVV.

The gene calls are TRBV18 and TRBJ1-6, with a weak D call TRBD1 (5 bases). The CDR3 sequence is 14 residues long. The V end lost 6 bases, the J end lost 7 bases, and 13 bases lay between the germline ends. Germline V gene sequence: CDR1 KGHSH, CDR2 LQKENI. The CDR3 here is CASSPREANSPLHF. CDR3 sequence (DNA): TGTGCCAGCTCCCCCAGGGAGGCCAATTCACCCCTCCACTTT. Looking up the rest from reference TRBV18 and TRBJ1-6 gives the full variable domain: NAGVMQNPRHLVRRRGQEARLRCSPMKGHSHVYWYRQLPEEGLKFMVYLQKENIIDESGMPKERFSAEFPKEGPSILRIQQVVRGDSAAYFCASSPREANSPLHFGNGTRLTVT.

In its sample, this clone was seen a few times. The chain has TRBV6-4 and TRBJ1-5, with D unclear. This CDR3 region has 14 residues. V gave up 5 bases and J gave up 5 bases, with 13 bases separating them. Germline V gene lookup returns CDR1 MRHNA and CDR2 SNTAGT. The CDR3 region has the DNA TGTGCCAGCAGTACCGGGCCCGATGATCAGCCCCAGCATTTT. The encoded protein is CASSTGPDDQPQHF.

CDR3: CASRDRTVSYEQYF. CDR3 nucleotide sequence: TGTGCCAGCAGAGACCGGACAGTGAGCTACGAGCAGTACTTC. The chain joins TRBV6-5 to TRBJ2-7; perhaps TRBD1 as D (6 bases). This CDR3 is built from 14 residues. V was shortened by 6 bases and J by 3 bases, with 15 bases between the two germline ends. Germline loops: CDR1 MNHEY, CDR2 SVGAGI.

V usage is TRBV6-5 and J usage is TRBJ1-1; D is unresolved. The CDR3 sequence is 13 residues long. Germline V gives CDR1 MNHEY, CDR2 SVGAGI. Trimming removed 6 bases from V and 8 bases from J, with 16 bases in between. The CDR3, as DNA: TGTGCCAGCAGCCCGGACCTGGAGAAAGAAGCTTTCTTT. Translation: CASSPDLEKEAFF.

CDR3: CASSLGPGTAPRFYGYTF. Written as DNA, the CDR3 is TGTGCCAGCAGCTTGGGACCGGGGACAGCCCCACGGTTCTATGGCTACACCTTC. V and J are TRBV11-2 and TRBJ1-2, with 7 bases aligning to TRBD1. Germline trimming cut 3 bases from V and 4 bases from J; bases unmatched to any gene: 17. This CDR3 region has 18 residues. The germline CDR1 and CDR2 sequences are SGHAT and FQNNGV. The variable domain in full, with the rest retrieved from reference TRBV11-2 and TRBJ1-2, is EAGVAQSPRYKIIEKRQSVAFWCNPISGHATLYWYQQILGQGPKLLIQFQNNGVVDDSQLPKDRFSAERLKGVDSTLKIQPAKLEDSAVYLCASSLGPGTAPRFYGYTFGSGTRLTVV.

CDR3 DNA: TGTGCCAGCAGTTTATCGGCCTATGGCTACACCTTC. It is translated as CASSLSAYGYTF. This rearrangement joins TRBV28 to TRBJ1-2; D gene unclear. Germline assignment: CDR1 MDHEN and CDR2 SYDVKM. CDR3 length equals 12 residues. Trimming left V 1 base short and J 4 bases short, with 4 bases between.

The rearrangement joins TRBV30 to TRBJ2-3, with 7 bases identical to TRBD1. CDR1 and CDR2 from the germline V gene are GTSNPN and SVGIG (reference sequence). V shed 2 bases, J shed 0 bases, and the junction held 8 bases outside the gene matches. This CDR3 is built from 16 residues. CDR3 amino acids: CAWSRLDRASTDTQYF. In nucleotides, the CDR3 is TGTGCCTGGAGTAGATTAGACAGGGCTAGCACAGATACGCAGTATTTT.

The CDR3 protein is CASSPEQILSGNTIYF. The CDR3 bases are TGTGCCAGCTCACCAGAACAGATACTCTCTGGAAACACCATATATTTT. V is TRBV18 and J is TRBJ1-3; D is ambiguous. V lost 2 bases and J lost 0, with 11 bases in between. The CDR3 loop spans 16 amino acids. Germline CDR1 KGHSH, CDR2 LQKENI.

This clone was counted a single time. CDR3 sequence reads: CASSQNSLGTYSNQPQHF. The DNA for the CDR3 is TGTGCCAGCTCACAAAACTCCCTCGGGACATATAGCAATCAGCCCCAGCATTTT. The chain recombines TRBV18 with TRBJ1-5, with a weak D call TRBD1 (6 bases). The CDR3 is 18 residues long. The germline V and J ends were trimmed by 4 bases and 0 bases, with 19 bases remaining between them. Germline V CDR1 and CDR2: KGHSH, LQKENI.

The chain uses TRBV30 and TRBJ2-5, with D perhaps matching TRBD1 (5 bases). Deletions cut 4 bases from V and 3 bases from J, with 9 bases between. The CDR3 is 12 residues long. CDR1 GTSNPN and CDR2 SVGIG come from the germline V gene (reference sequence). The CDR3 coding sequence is TGTGCCTGGAATCTAGGGGAAGAGACCCAGTACTTC. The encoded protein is CAWNLGEETQYF.

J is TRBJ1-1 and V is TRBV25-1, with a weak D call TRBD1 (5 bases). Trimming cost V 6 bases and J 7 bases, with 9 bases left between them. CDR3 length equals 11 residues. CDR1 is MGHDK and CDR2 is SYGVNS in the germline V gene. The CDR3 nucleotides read TGTGCCAGCAGGAGGGGCGGTGAAGCTTTCTTT. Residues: CASRRGGEAFF.

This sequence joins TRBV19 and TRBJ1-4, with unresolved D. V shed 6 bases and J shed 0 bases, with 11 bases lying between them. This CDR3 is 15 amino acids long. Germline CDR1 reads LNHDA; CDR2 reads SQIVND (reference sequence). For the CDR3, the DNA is TGTGCCAGTAGACGGACCGGTGCAACTAATGAAAAACTGTTTTTT. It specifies CASRRTGATNEKLFF.

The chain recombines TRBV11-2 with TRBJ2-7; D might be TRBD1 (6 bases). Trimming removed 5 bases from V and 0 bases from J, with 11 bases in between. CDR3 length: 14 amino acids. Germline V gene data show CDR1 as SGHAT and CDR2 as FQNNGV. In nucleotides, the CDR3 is TGTGCCAGCAGCCGACAGGTAGACTCCTACGAGCAGTACTTC. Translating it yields CASSRQVDSYEQYF.

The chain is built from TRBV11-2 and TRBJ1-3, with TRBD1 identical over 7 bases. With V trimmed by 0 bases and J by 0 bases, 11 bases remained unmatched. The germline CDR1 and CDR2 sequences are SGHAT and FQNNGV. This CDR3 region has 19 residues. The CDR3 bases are TGTGCCAGCAGCTTAGATAGGGACAGATATTCGCTCTCTGGAAACACCATATATTTT. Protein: CASSLDRDRYSLSGNTIYF.

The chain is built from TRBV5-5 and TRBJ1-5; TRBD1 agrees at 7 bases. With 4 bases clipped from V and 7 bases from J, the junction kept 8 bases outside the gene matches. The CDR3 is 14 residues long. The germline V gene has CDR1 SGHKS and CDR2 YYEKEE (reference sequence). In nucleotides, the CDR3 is TGTGCCAGCAGCGCCTCAGGGGGAGCGCAGCCCCAGCATTTT. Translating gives CASSASGGAQPQHF.

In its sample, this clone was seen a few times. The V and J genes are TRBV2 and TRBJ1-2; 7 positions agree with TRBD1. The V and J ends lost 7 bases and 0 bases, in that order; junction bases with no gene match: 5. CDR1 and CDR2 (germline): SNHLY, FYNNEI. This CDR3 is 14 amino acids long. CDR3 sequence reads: CASTGTVANYGYTF. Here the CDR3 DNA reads TGTGCCAGCACCGGGACAGTCGCTAACTATGGCTACACCTTC.

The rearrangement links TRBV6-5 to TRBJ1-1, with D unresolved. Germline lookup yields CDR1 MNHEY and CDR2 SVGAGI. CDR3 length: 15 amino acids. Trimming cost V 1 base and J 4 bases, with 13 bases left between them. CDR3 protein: CASSYFGSLGTEAFF. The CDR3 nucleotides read TGTGCCAGCAGTTACTTCGGCAGTTTGGGCACTGAAGCTTTCTTT.

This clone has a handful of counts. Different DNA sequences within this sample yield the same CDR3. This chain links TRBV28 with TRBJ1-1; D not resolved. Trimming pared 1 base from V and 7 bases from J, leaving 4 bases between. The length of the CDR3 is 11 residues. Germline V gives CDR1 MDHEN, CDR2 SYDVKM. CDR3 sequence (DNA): TGTGCCAGCAGTTTATTAAGTGAAGCTTTCTTT. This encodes CASSLLSEAFF.

The CDR3 region is CASGTGMFTGELFF. CDR3 nucleotide sequence: TGTGCCAGCGGAACAGGGATGTTCACCGGGGAGCTGTTTTTT. The chain combines TRBV28 with TRBJ2-2; D is perhaps TRBD1 (6 bases). CDR1 and CDR2 from the germline V gene are MDHEN and SYDVKM. The CDR3 length is 14 residues. V was clipped by 8 bases and J by 4 bases, with 14 bases between them.